This TCR beta chain was sequenced for a study of blood T cell repertoires in COVID-19. Overall study context: Material from acute and convalescent COVID-19 was sourced from the United States, Italy and Spain. T cells, B-cell-depleted T cells, or PBMCs provided the cDNA or gDNA that served as material.

As processed by the authors: Scientists estimated how many nucleated cells there were by amplifying reference gene primers. Measured with immunoSEQ multiplex PCR; TCRdb has only the in-frame clones, and not every one. Clone size and V and J calls were adopted from that table, with D and trimming inferred from the DNA. The data hold 200,000 to 300,000 clones, with approximately 81% observed a single time. CDR1 and CDR2 (germline): LGHDT, YNNKEL (reference sequence). The CDR3 contains 13 residues. The V end lost 0 bases, the J end lost 9 bases, and 6 bases lay between the germline ends. The receptor's source is a woman older than 75 with acute or convalescent COVID-19. This chain links TRBV3-1 (or the pseudogene TRBV3-2) with TRBJ1-6, with D possibly TRBD1 on 5 matching bases. Source material: peripheral blood. CDR3 bases: TGTGCCAGCAGCCAAGACAGGGCTTCACCCCTCCACTTT. Translation gives CASSQDRASPLHF.